These T cell receptor beta chains were read from a single sample in a study of identical twins. TCRdb processed the 5' RACE reads anew with MiXCR; each CDR3 protein has one entry. The data show some 660,000 distinct CDR3 sequences, with under 9% seen just once and around 0.95% held by the top ten. This same sample was also part of a study on yellow fever vaccine responses in identical twins.

The sequenced sample consisted of PBMCs. These receptors were taken from a young woman in good health. CDR3s include the opening cysteine and the closing phenylalanine or tryptophan. Each record gives: J gene, V gene, D gene, clone size, CDR3 DNA, CDR3 protein. D genes are given only for firm matches. Clone size is given for some rows only: seen once, a few or many times, or a class if the clone is expanded.

j_call: TRBJ2-1; v_call: TRBV7-2; d_call: NA; clone_size: many; cdr3_nt: TGTGCCAGCAGCCCACTAGCGGGACAGGGAAATGAGCAGTTCTTC; cdr3_aa: CASSPLAGQGNEQFF
j_call: TRBJ2-1; v_call: TRBV7-9; d_call: TRBD2; clone_size: few; cdr3_nt: TGTGCCAGCAGCTTACCTAGCGGAACCTACAATGAGCAGTTCTTC; cdr3_aa: CASSLPSGTYNEQFF
j_call: TRBJ1-5; v_call: TRBV2; d_call: NA; clone_size: NA; cdr3_nt: TGTGCCAGCAGGGACCCTGGGGGCCTGGGGAATCAGCCCCAGCATTTT; cdr3_aa: CASRDPGGLGNQPQHF
j_call: TRBJ2-1; v_call: TRBV29-1; d_call: TRBD1; clone_size: many; cdr3_nt: TGCAGCGCCCCAACGCCCGGGACAGGGACCAATGAGCAGTTCTTC; cdr3_aa: CSAPTPGTGTNEQFF
j_call: TRBJ2-1; v_call: TRBV6-2/TRBV6-3; d_call: NA; clone_size: NA; cdr3_nt: TGTGCCAGCAGTTACGTGGTCTCCTACAATGAGCAGTTCTTC; cdr3_aa: CASSYVVSYNEQFF
j_call: TRBJ2-7; v_call: TRBV7-2; d_call: TRBD2; clone_size: few; cdr3_nt: TGTGCCAGCAGTCCCATAGCGGGGGCCCCCTACGAGCAGTACTTC; cdr3_aa: CASSPIAGAPYEQYF
j_call: TRBJ2-3; v_call: TRBV30; d_call: NA; clone_size: NA; cdr3_nt: TGTGCCTGGAGTGATCTTAGTGAATTCGGGCAGTATTTT; cdr3_aa: CAWSDLSEFGQYF
j_call: TRBJ2-3; v_call: TRBV29-1; d_call: TRBD2; clone_size: many; cdr3_nt: TGCAGCGTTAATCGACTAGCGGGATCCCGAAGCACAGATACGCAGTATTTT; cdr3_aa: CSVNRLAGSRSTDTQYF
j_call: TRBJ2-5; v_call: TRBV7-7; d_call: TRBD1; clone_size: few; cdr3_nt: TGTGCTAGCAGCTTATATGCCGGGACAGTCCAAGAGACCCAGTACTTC; cdr3_aa: CASSLYAGTVQETQYF
j_call: TRBJ2-4; v_call: TRBV12-3/TRBV12-4; d_call: NA; clone_size: many; cdr3_nt: TGTGCCAGCACGGCCTCCTTCAAAAACATTCAGTACTTC; cdr3_aa: CASTASFKNIQYF